The 9 T cell receptor beta chains below were found in one sample sequenced in a study of cytomegalovirus exposure and HLA in healthy donors. The PCR made use of 60 Vbeta and 13 Jbeta primers. Repertoires were generated with immunoSEQ multiplex PCR, while TCRdb's copy carries only in-frame clones and drops some. Found here are under 200,000 clones, 75% of them singletons; the top ten hold around 2.6%. Sequenced input: PBMCs. Receptors were obtained from a female donor in good health and CMV-seronegative.

The chain recombines TRBV4-1 with TRBJ2-5; the D is unclear. Germline CDR1 and CDR2: MGHRA and YSYEKL. The V end was cut by 5 bases, the J end by 1 base, with 11 bases between. This CDR3 has 14 amino acids. The CDR3 is CASSASSVQETQYF. Written as DNA, the CDR3 is TGCGCCAGCAGCGCCTCGAGCGTCCAAGAGACCCAGTACTTC.

This chain links TRBV4-1 with TRBJ2-7; 7 bases agree with TRBD1. J lost 2 bases, V lost 3 bases, and 7 bases had no gene match. CDR3 length equals 15 residues. Germline V gene data show CDR1 as MGHRA and CDR2 as YSYEKL. The CDR3 spells CASSHETGKTYEQYF. CDR3 DNA: TGCGCCAGCAGCCACGAGACAGGGAAAACCTACGAGCAGTACTTC.

The chain carries TRBV13 and TRBJ1-2; TRBD1 matches 9 bases. CDR1 and CDR2 (germline): PRHDT, FYEKMQ (reference sequence). J gave up 6 bases and V 0 bases, and 8 bases lay outside the gene matches. The CDR3 has 16 amino acids. CDR3 nucleotide sequence: TGTGCCAGCAGCTTAGGGCGGGACAGGGTTGAAGATGGCTACACCTTC. It yields the protein CASSLGRDRVEDGYTF. Together with reference TRBV13 and TRBJ1-2, the CDR3 gives the full variable domain: AAGVIQSPRHLIKEKRETATLKCYPIPRHDTVYWYQQGPGQDPQFLISFYEKMQSDKGSIPDRFSAQQFSDYHSELNMSSLELGDSALYFCASSLGRDRVEDGYTFGSGTRLTVV.

The chain has TRBV28 and TRBJ2-1, with a possible D match to TRBD1 (6 bases). Deletions cut 6 bases from V and 9 bases from J, with 9 bases between. The CDR3 is made up of 11 amino acids. Germline loops: CDR1 MDHEN, CDR2 SYDVKM. The CDR3 DNA sequence: TGTGCCAGCAGACAGGGTAGTGAGCAGTTCTTC. It specifies CASRQGSEQFF.

The chain couples TRBV6-6 to TRBJ2-7; a weak D match, TRBD1 (5 bases). The CDR3 runs 14 residues. The germline gives CDR1 MNHNY, CDR2 SVGAGI (reference sequence). Trimming cost V 0 bases and J 3 bases, with 9 bases left between them. The CDR3 loop reads CASSYSTDSYEQYF. CDR3 coding DNA: TGTGCCAGCAGTTACTCGACTGACAGCTACGAGCAGTACTTC.

The V call is TRBV7-6, the J call TRBJ1-5; D unresolved. The germline V and J ends were trimmed by 1 base and 9 bases, with 10 bases remaining between them. Per the germline V gene, CDR1 is SGHVS and CDR2 is FNYEAQ. This CDR3 contains 13 residues. The CDR3: CASSLEYGGPQHF. CDR3 DNA: TGTGCCAGCAGCTTAGAATACGGTGGGCCCCAGCATTTT. Variable domain in full (rest from reference TRBV7-6 and TRBJ1-5): GAGVSQSPRYKVTKRGQDVALRCDPISGHVSLYWYRQALGQGPEFLTYFNYEAQQDKSGLPNDRFSAERPEGSISTLTIQRTEQRDSAMYRCASSLEYGGPQHFGDGTRLSIL.

In its sample, this clone was seen a few times. The rearrangement links TRBV12-2 to TRBJ1-2; the listed D gene, TRBD1, was not tested against the DNA. TRBV12-2 is listed as a pseudogene. The CDR3 totals 16 residues. CDR3 coding DNA: TGTGCAAGTCGCTTAGAAGAGGGGGCCTCCAACTATGGCTACACCTTC. Its protein is CASRLEEGASNYGYTF.

V is TRBV9 and J is TRBJ2-5; maybe TRBD2 (6 bases). CDR3 length: 16 residues. CDR1 is SGDLS, CDR2 YYNGEE, per germline. V was pared by 2 bases and J by 1 base, with 15 bases between. CDR3 protein: CASSVTISGIQETQYF. The CDR3 bases are TGTGCCAGCAGCGTCACCATTAGCGGAATCCAAGAGACCCAGTACTTC.

The V gene is TRBV28, the J gene TRBJ2-6; 13 nucleotides align to TRBD2. From germline, CDR1 is MDHEN and CDR2 SYDVKM. Germline trimming cut 2 bases from V and 0 bases from J; bases unmatched to any gene: 4. The CDR3 covers 19 residues. The CDR3 DNA follows: TGTGCCAGCAGTTTACCCGGACTAGCGGGAGCCTCTGGGGCCAACGTCCTGACTTTC. Amino acids: CASSLPGLAGASGANVLTF.